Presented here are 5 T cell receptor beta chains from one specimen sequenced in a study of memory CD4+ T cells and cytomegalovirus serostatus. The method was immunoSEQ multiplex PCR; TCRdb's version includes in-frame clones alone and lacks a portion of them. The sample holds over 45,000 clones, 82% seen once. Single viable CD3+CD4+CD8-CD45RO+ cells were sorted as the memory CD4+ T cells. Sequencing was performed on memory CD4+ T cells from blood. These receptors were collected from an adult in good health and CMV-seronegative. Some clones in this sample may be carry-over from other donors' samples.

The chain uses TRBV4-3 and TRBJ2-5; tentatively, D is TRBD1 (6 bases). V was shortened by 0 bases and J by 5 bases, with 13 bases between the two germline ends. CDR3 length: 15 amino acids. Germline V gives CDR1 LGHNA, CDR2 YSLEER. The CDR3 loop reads CASSQDWAGDETQYF. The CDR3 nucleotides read TGCGCCAGCAGCCAAGATTGGGCAGGGGACGAGACCCAGTACTTC.

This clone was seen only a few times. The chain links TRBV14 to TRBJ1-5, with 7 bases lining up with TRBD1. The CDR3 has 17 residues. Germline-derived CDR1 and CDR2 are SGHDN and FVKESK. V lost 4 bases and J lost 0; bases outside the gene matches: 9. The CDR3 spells CASSPDRAGYSNQPQHF. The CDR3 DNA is TGTGCCAGCAGCCCTGACAGGGCGGGATATAGCAATCAGCCCCAGCATTTT.

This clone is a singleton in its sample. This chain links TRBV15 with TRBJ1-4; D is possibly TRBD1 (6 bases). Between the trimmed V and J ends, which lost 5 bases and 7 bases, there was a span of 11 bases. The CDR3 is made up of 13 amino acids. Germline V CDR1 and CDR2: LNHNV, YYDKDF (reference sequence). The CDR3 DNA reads TGTGCCACCAGCCAGGGGATGAGTGAAAAACTGTTTTTT. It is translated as CATSQGMSEKLFF.

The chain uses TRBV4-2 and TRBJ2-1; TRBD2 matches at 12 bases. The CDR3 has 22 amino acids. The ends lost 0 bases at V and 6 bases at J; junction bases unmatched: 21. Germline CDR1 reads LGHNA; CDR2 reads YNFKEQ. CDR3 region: CASSQDGPPLAGGPGPRNEQFF. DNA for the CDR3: TGTGCCAGCAGCCAAGATGGGCCCCCACTAGCGGGAGGCCCGGGTCCACGCAATGAGCAGTTCTTC.

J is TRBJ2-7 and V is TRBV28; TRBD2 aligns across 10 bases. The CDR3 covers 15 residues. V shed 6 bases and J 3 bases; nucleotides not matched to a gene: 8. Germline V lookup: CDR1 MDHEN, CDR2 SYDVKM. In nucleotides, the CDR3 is TGTGCCAGCAGCAGTAGCGGGAGGTCTCTCTACGAGCAGTACTTC. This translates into CASSSSGRSLYEQYF.